This T cell receptor beta chain was sequenced in a study of cytomegalovirus exposure and HLA in healthy donors. General study results and limits: In a later analysis, a genetic analysis reported fewer productive-TCR N-insertions in an Asian-associated ancestry cluster than the cohort average. An analysis done earlier found most TCR beta V segments productive about 90% or about 30% of the time. In a later analysis, HLA-associated beta chains showed higher expansion and lower generation probabilities than comparable chains.

As regards this clone: Its antigen is not known.

It was with 60 Vbeta and 13 Jbeta primers that the PCR ran. Repertoires were generated with immunoSEQ multiplex PCR, while TCRdb's copy carries only in-frame clones and drops some. There are around 190,000 clones in the sample; around four fifths occur only once, and about 1.8% lies in the top ten. There are 19 residues in the CDR3. Germline assignment: CDR1 LNHDA and CDR2 SQIVND (reference sequence). Unmatched junction bases numbered 14, after V lost 4 bases and J lost 2 bases. Sequenced: PBMCs. This chain uses TRBV19 with TRBJ2-7, with 13 bases matching TRBD2. The source of this sequence is a man aged 40-55 years in good health and CMV-seropositive. CDR3 in amino acids: CASSRSLSGTSGTPYEQYF. The CDR3 DNA follows: TGTGCCAGTAGTAGGTCTCTTTCCGGGACTAGCGGGACCCCCTACGAGCAGTACTTC.